This is a list of T cell receptor beta chains from one sample in a study of T cell repertoires and HLA-DP antigens. Generated by immunoSEQ multiplex PCR, the TCRdb table keeps only in-frame clones and is missing some. The sample gives roughly 70,000 clones, about four fifths of which show up once; 1.6% is in the top ten. These receptors' targets are unknown. Sample: CD4+ T cells from PBMCs. The receptors were sampled from a man in his 60s in good health and CMV-seronegative. Both conserved end residues are part of each CDR3. Fields, in order: D gene, J gene, clone size, V gene, CDR3 protein, CDR3 DNA. A D gene is named only where the DNA matches it firmly. Clone size is not always given. Where it is, it says once, few, many or a class for expanded clones.

. TRBJ1-6 . TRBV30 CASRRDSSYNSPLHF TGTGCTTCAAGGCGGGATAGCTCCTATAATTCACCCCTCCACTTT
TRBD2 TRBJ2-3 . TRBV4-3 CASSQEASGRGEQYF TGCGCCAGCAGCCAAGAGGCTAGCGGGAGGGGGGAGCAGTATTTT
TRBD2 TRBJ2-2 . TRBV6-1 CASSEVAGGAGELFF TGTGCCAGCAGTGAGGTAGCGGGAGGGGCCGGGGAGCTGTTTTTT
. TRBJ2-1 . TRBV7-2 CASSLNIRTNNEQFF TGTGCCAGCAGCTTAAATATAAGGACCAACAATGAGCAGTTCTTC
TRBD2 TRBJ2-3 . TRBV5-6 CASSWRTSGIPDTQYF TGTGCCAGCAGCTGGAGGACTAGCGGGATCCCAGATACGCAGTATTTT
. TRBJ1-3 . TRBV11-2 CASSHPGNTIYF TGTGCCAGCAGCCACCCTGGAAACACCATATATTTT
TRBD2 TRBJ2-5 once TRBV19 CASSATSGAGETQYF TGTGCCAGTAGTGCGACTAGCGGAGCTGGGGAGACCCAGTACTTC
. TRBJ2-7 . TRBV5-1 CASSLTGMDEQYF TGCGCCAGCAGCTTGACAGGGATGGACGAGCAGTACTTC
. TRBJ1-4 . TRBV5-1 CASSPQAGHEKLFF TGCGCCAGCAGCCCGCAGGCAGGGCACGAAAAACTGTTTTTT
. TRBJ2-1 . TRBV11-3 CASSLSAVNNEQFF TGTGCCAGCAGCTTAAGTGCGGTCAACAATGAGCAGTTCTTC
. TRBJ1-1 . TRBV9 CASSVVAGLNTEAFF TGTGCCAGCAGCGTAGTAGCGGGCCTGAACACTGAAGCTTTCTTT
. TRBJ1-5 . TRBV2 CASSALGLISNQPQHF TGTGCCAGCAGCGCCCTGGGGCTTATTAGCAATCAGCCCCAGCATTTT
TRBD1 TRBJ1-2 once TRBV30 CAWSALTGGSAGYTF TGTGCCTGGAGTGCGTTAACAGGGGGCTCGGCTGGCTACACCTTC
. TRBJ2-3 . TRBV7-3 CASSASERGHSGDTQYF TGTGCCAGCAGTGCAAGTGAACGCGGGCACTCCGGAGATACGCAGTATTTT
. TRBJ1-1 few TRBV28 CASNHRQKEAFF TGTGCCAGCAATCATAGACAGAAGGAAGCTTTCTTT
. TRBJ1-2 once TRBV7-2 CASSADSAVNYGYTF TGTGCCAGCAGCGCCGACAGTGCCGTTAACTATGGCTACACCTTC
. TRBJ2-1 . TRBV4-1 CASSQANLISYNEQFF TGCGCCAGCAGCCAAGCGAACCTGATCTCCTACAATGAGCAGTTCTTC
. TRBJ1-1 . TRBV28 CASTRQPNTEAFF TGTGCCAGCACTAGACAGCCGAACACTGAAGCTTTCTTT
. TRBJ2-5 . TRBV11-2 CASSLLMQETQYF TGTGCCAGCAGCTTACTTATGCAAGAGACCCAGTACTTC
. TRBJ2-2 . TRBV19 CASRPHAPWRDGELFF TGTGCCAGTAGACCCCACGCGCCCTGGAGGGACGGGGAGCTGTTTTTT
. TRBJ1-3 . TRBV25-1 CASSVAGALAGNTIYF TGTGCCAGCAGTGTAGCAGGGGCACTTGCTGGAAACACCATATATTTT
. TRBJ2-2 once TRBV7-8 CASSPHRANTGELFF TGTGCCAGCAGCCCACACAGGGCGAACACCGGGGAGCTGTTTTTT
TRBD1 TRBJ2-5 . TRBV30 CAWSVQGAETQYF TGTGCCTGGAGTGTACAGGGGGCAGAGACCCAGTACTTC
. TRBJ2-5 . TRBV2 CASARDVRDQETQYF TGTGCCAGCGCCCGGGACGTCAGGGACCAAGAGACCCAGTACTTC
. TRBJ1-4 . TRBV30 CAWTNRVGEKLFF TGTGCCTGGACTAACAGGGTTGGTGAAAAACTGTTTTTT
. TRBJ2-2 . TRBV5-4 CASSPLNRASNTGELFF TGTGCCAGCAGCCCCTTGAACAGGGCCTCGAACACCGGGGAGCTGTTTTTT
. TRBJ2-2 . TRBV27 CASSLNGPNTGELFF TGTGCCAGCAGTTTAAATGGTCCGAACACCGGGGAGCTGTTTTTT